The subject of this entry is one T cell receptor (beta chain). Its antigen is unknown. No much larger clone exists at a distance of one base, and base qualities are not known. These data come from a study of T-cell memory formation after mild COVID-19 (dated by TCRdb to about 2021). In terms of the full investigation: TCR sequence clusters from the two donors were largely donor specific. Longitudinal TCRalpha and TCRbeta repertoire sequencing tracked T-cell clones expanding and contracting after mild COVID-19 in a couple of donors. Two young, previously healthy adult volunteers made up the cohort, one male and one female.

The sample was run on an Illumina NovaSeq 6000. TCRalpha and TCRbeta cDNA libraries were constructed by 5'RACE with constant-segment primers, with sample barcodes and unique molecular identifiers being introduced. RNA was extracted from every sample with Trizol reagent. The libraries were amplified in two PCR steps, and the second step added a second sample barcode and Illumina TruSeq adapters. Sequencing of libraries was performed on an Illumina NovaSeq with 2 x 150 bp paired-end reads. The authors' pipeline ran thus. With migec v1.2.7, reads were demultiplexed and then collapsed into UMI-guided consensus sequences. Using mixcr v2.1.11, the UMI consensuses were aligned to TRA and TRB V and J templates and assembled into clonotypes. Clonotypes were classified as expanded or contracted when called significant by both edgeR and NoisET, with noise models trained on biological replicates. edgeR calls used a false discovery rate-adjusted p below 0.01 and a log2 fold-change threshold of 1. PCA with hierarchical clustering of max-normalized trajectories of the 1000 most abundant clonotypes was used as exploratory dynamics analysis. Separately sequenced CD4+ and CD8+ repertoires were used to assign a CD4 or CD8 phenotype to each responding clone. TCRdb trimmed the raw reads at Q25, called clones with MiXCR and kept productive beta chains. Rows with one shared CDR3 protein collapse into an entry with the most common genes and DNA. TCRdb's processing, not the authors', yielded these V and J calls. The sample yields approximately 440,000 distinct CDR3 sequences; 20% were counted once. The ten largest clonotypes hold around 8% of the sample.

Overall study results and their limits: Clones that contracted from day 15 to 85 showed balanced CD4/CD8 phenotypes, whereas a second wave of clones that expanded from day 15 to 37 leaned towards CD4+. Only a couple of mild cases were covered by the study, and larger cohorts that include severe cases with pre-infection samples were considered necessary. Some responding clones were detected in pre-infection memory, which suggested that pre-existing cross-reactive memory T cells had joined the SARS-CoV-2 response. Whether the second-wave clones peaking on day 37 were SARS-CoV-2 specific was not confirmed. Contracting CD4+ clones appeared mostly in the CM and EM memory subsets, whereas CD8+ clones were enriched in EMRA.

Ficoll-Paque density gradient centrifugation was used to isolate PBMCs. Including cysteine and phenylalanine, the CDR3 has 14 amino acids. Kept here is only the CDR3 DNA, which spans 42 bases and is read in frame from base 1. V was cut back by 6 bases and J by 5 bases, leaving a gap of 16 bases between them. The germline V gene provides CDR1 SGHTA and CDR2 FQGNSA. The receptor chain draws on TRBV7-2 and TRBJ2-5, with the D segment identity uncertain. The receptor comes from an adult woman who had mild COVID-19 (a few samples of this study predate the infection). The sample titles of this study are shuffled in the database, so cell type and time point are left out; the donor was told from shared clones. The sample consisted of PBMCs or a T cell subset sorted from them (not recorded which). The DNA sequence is TGTGCCAGCAGGAGACGGCCTTTTCTGGAGACCCAGTACTTC. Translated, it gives CASRRRPFLETQYF.